This paragraph reports one TCR beta chain. The antigen is not known. The data stem from a study of shared clonotypes between healthy human individuals. In the study overall: A couple of female and a few male donors aged 18 to 49 were enrolled. Researchers assigned three CD4 naive, three CD4 memory, two CD8 naive and one CD8 memory plate to each donor.

Study-level points and caveats: The low donor count limited represented genetic and exposure-history diversity.

Germline V gene lookup returns CDR1 MNHEY and CDR2 SVGAGI. J lost 0 bases, V lost 5 bases, and 3 bases had no gene match. The CDR3 is 14 residues long. Only in-frame clones appear in the TCRdb table, and some are missing; sequencing was by immunoSEQ multiplex PCR. The data show 2 million to 2.5 million clones, around 95% seen once. V and J are TRBV6-5 and TRBJ2-7; 8 bases match TRBD2. The receptor was derived from a man between 18 and 35 years old in good health. The material sequenced was naive CD4+ T cells sorted from blood. Subset reported: CD45RA+ positively selected. Here the CDR3 reads CASSGSGNSYEQYF. In nucleotides, the CDR3 is TGTGCCAGCAGTGGTAGCGGGAACTCCTACGAGCAGTACTTC.